The TCR beta chain under discussion was sequenced for a study of shared clonotypes between healthy human individuals. Notes on the study in general: The study's rarefaction showed incomplete sorted-subset sequencing despite large depth. An expected dependence of interdonor clonotype sharing on sequencing depth was noted. On the whole, naive subsets had larger estimated richness than memory subsets had.

As to this clone: The antigen is not known.

The V end lost 1 base, the J end lost 9 bases, and 14 bases lay between the germline ends. Germline lookup yields CDR1 LGHNA and CDR2 YSLEER. CDR3 size: 14 residues. The run depth of the assay was deep. TCRdb's copy holds only in-frame clones and misses some; the assay was immunoSEQ multiplex PCR. Of approximately 980,000 clones in the sample, over 60% are singletons; the top ten hold roughly 1.5%. Sequenced: memory CD4+ T cells sorted from blood. The subset is: CD45RA-negative fraction. This receptor was identified in a man between 18 and 29 years old in good health. The rearrangement links TRBV4-3 to TRBJ2-3; maybe TRBD1 (6 bases). CDR3 DNA: TGCGCCAGCAGCCAAGCACGCTCCACAGGGACGCAGTATTTT. Encoded protein: CASSQARSTGTQYF.